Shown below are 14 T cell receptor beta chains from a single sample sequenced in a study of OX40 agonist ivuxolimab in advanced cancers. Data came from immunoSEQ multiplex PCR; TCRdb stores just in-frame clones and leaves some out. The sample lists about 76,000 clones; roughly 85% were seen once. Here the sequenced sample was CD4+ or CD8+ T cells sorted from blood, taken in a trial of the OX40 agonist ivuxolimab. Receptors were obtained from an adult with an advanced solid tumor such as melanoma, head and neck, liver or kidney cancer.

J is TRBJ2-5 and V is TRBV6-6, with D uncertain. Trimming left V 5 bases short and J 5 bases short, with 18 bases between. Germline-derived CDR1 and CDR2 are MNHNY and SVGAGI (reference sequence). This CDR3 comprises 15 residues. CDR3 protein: CASSQRDEARETQYF. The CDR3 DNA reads TGTGCCAGCAGTCAACGAGACGAGGCGCGGGAGACCCAGTACTTC.

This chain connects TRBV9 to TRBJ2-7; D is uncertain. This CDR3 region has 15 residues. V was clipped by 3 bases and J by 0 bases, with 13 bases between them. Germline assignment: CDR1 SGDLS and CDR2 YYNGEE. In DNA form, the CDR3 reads TGTGCCAGCAGCGCCGAGCCACTGAGCTCCTACGAGCAGTACTTC. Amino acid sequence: CASSAEPLSSYEQYF.

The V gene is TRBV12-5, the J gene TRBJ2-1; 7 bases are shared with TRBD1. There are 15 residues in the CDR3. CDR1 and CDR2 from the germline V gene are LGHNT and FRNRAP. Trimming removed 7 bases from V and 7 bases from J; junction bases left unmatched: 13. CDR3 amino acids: CASASGTASMNEQFF. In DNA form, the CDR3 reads TGTGCTAGTGCCTCCGGGACAGCTAGTATGAATGAGCAGTTCTTC.

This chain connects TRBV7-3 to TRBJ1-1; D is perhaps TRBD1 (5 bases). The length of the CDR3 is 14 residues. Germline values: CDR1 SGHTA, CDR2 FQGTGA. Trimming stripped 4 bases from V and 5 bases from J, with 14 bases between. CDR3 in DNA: TGTGCCAGCAGCTCGGACGGATGGGGGACTGAAGCTTTCTTT. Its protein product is CASSSDGWGTEAFF.

The CDR3 sequence is CASSYSGLFKPLHF. CDR3 nucleotide sequence: TGTGCCAGCAGTTACTCGGGCCTTTTTAAGCCCCTCCACTTT. V usage is TRBV6-5 and J usage is TRBJ1-6; D is unclear. Germline assignment: CDR1 MNHEY and CDR2 SVGAGI. V was clipped by 0 bases and J by 13 bases, with 13 bases between them. This CDR3 has 14 amino acids.

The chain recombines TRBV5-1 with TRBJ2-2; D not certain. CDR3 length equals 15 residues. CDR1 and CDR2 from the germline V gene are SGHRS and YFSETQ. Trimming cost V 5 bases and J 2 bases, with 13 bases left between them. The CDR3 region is CASRSAGVNTGELFF. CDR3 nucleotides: TGCGCCAGCAGAAGCGCTGGGGTAAACACCGGGGAGCTGTTTTTT.

This CDR3 is CAWSVSGFETGELFF. The CDR3 DNA sequence: TGTGCCTGGAGTGTAAGCGGTTTTGAGACCGGGGAGCTGTTTTTT. The V gene is TRBV30, the J gene TRBJ2-2, with a weak D call TRBD2 (5 bases). The germline gives CDR1 GTSNPN, CDR2 SVGIG (reference sequence). The CDR3 sequence is 15 residues long. The V end was cut by 0 bases, the J end by 5 bases, with 13 bases between.

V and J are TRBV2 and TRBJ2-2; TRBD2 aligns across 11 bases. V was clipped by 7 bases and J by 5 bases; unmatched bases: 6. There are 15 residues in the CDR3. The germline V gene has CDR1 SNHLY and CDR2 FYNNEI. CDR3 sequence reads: CASTKTSGATGELFF. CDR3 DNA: TGTGCCAGCACGAAGACTAGCGGGGCGACCGGGGAGCTGTTTTTT.

The CDR3 is CASSLAQAEQFF. Written as DNA, the CDR3 is TGTGCCAGCAGCTTAGCTCAGGCTGAGCAGTTCTTC. The V and J genes are TRBV7-2 and TRBJ2-1; D gene unclear. Germline V gene data show CDR1 as SGHTA and CDR2 as FQGNSA. Trimming took 0 bases from V and 9 from J, leaving 6 bases between them. This CDR3 has 12 residues.

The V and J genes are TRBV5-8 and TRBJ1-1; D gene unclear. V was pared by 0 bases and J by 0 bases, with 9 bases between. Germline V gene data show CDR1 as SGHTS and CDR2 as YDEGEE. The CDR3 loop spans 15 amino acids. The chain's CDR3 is CASSLAYSMNTEAFF. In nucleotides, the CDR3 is TGTGCCAGCAGCTTGGCTTACAGCATGAACACTGAAGCTTTCTTT. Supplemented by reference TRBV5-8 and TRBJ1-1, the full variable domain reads EAGVTQSPTHLIKTRGQQATLRCSPISGHTSVYWYQQALGLGLQFLLWYDEGEERNRGNFPPRFSGRQFPNYSSELNVNALELEDSALYLCASSLAYSMNTEAFFGQGTRLTVV.

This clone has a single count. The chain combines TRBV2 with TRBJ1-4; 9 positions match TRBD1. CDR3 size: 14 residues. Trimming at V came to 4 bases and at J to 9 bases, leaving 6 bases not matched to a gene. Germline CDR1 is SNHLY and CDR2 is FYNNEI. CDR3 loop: CASSAGQGSQKLFF. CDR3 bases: TGTGCCAGCAGTGCGGGACAGGGTTCGCAAAAACTGTTTTTT.

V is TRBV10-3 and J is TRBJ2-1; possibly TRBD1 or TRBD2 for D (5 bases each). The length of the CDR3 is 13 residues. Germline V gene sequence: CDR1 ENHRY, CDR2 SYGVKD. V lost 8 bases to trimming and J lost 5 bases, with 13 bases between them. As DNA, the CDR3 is TGTGCCATCGGTGGCAGGGAGAACAATGAGCAGTTCTTC. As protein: CAIGGRENNEQFF.

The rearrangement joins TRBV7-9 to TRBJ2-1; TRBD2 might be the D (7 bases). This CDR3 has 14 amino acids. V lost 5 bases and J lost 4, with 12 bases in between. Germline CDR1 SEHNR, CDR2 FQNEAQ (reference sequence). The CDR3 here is CASSGGAGYNEQFF. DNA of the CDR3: TGTGCCAGCAGCGGGGGGGCAGGATACAATGAGCAGTTCTTC.

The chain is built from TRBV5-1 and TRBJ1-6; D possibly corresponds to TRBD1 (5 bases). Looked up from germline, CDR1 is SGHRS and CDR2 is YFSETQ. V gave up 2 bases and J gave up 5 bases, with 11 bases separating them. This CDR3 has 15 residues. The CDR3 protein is CASSLRVGDNSPLHF. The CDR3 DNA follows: TGCGCCAGCAGCTTACGGGTAGGGGATAATTCACCCCTCCACTTT.